Below are 2 T cell receptor beta chains sequenced from a single sample in a study of control samples from healthy donors and cancer patients. The assay was immunoSEQ multiplex PCR, and TCRdb's table has in-frame clones only and misses some. In the table there are 68,000 or so clones, about 83% of which are singletons. The source material was blood. Source of these receptors: a man between 60 and 75 years old in good health.

This clone appeared a single time. The genes are TRBV5-1 and TRBJ2-1, with TRBD2 matching 9 bases. The CDR3 has 15 amino acids. Germline V gene sequence: CDR1 SGHRS, CDR2 YFSETQ. Losses at the gene ends were 1 base for V and 4 bases for J; bases not matched to a gene: 3. The CDR3 loop is CASSLISGSYNEQFF. The CDR3 nucleotides are TGCGCCAGCAGCTTGATTAGCGGGAGTTACAATGAGCAGTTCTTC.

V and J are TRBV6-2 or TRBV6-3 and TRBJ2-4; D remains ambiguous. This CDR3 comprises 15 residues. Germline lookup yields CDR1 MNHEY and CDR2 SVGEGT. Deletions cut 6 bases from V and 1 base from J, with 13 bases between. CDR3 bases: TGTGCCAGCAGCCCCCTTACCATGGCCAAAAACATTCAGTACTTC. Its translation is CASSPLTMAKNIQYF.